This record covers a single T cell receptor beta chain. This sample was included in a study of blood T cell repertoires in COVID-19. Looking at the study overall: The United States, Italy and Spain were the sources of the acute and convalescent COVID-19 samples. In each case, the material was cDNA or gDNA derived from T cells, B-cell-depleted T cells, or PBMCs.

Per germline, CDR1 LNHDA and CDR2 SQIVND (reference sequence). V gave up 5 bases and J gave up 0 bases, with 14 bases separating them. The CDR3 contains 15 residues. How the authors handled the data: Estimated nucleated cell counts came from reference gene primer amplification. The table came from immunoSEQ multiplex PCR; TCRdb's copy has only in-frame clones and leaves some out. D and trimming come from the DNA, and the V and J calls and clone size come from that table. Of about 120,000 clones detected, approximately 90% appear once; the ten largest clones hold more than 2%. Sequencing was carried out using peripheral blood. The chain has TRBV19 and TRBJ2-7, with D possibly TRBD1 on 5 matching bases. This TCR came from a woman in her fifties or sixties with acute or convalescent COVID-19. This CDR3 reads CASSVYQGSSYEQYF. CDR3 sequence (DNA): TGTGCCAGTAGTGTCTACCAGGGAAGCTCCTACGAGCAGTACTTC.